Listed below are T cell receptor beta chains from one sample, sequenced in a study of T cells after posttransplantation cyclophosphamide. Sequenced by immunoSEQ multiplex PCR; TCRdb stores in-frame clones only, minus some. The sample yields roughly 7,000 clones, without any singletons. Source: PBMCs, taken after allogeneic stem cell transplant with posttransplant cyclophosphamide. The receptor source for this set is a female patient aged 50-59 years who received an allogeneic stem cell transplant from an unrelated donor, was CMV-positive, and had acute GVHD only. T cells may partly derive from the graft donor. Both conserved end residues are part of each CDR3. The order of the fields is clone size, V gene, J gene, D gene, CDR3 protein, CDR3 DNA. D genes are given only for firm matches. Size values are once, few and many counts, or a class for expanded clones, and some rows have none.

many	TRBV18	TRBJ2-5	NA	CASSPVQAPQETQYF	TGTGCCAGCTCACCAGTACAGGCCCCCCAAGAGACCCAGTACTTC
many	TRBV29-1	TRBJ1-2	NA	CSVESRVEGGYTF	TGCAGCGTTGAAAGCCGGGTTGAGGGTGGCTACACCTTC
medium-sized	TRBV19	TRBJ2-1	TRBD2	CASGLAGRSPGNEQFF	TGTGCCAGTGGGTTAGCGGGACGGTCCCCCGGAAATGAGCAGTTCTTC
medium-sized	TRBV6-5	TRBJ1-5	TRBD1	CASIGTGRGNQPQHF	TGTGCCAGCATCGGGACAGGGAGGGGCAATCAGCCCCAGCATTTT
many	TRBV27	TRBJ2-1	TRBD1	CASSLGLGTGNTGRFWDNEQFF	TGTGCCAGCAGTTTAGGACTCGGGACAGGGAACACCGGGAGATTCTGGGACAATGAGCAGTTCTTC
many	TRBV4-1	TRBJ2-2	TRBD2	CASSQVPAGGLNTGELFF	TGCGCCAGCAGCCAAGTTCCAGCGGGAGGACTGAACACCGGGGAGCTGTTTTTT
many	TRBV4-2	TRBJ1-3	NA	CASSQDRGAGNTIYF	TGTGCCAGCAGCCAAGACCGGGGGGCTGGAAACACCATATATTTT
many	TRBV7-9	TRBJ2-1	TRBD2	CASSFLAGLPRNEQFF	TGTGCCAGCAGCTTTCTAGCGGGACTACCCCGGAATGAGCAGTTCTTC
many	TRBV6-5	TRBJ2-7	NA	CASSSADSKQYF	TGTGCCAGCAGCTCCGCCGACTCAAAGCAGTACTTC
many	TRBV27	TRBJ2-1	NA	CASMRLGGEQFF	TGTGCCAGCATGAGGCTAGGTGGTGAGCAGTTCTTC
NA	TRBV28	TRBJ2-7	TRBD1	CASSYQGAYEQYF	TGTGCCAGCAGTTATCAGGGGGCCTACGAGCAGTACTTC
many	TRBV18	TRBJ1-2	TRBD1	CASSGTVNYGYTF	TGTGCCAGCTCCGGGACAGTGAACTATGGCTACACCTTC
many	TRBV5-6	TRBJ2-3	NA	CASSLAVRFITDTQYF	TGTGCCAGCAGCTTGGCCGTCCGTTTTATCACAGATACGCAGTATTTT
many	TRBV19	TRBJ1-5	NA	CASKTDDYSNQPQHF	TGTGCCAGTAAAACAGATGACTATAGCAATCAGCCCCAGCATTTT
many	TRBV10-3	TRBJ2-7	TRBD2	CAISAPSGLYEQYF	TGTGCCATCAGTGCACCTAGCGGACTCTACGAGCAGTACTTC
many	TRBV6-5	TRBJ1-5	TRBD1	CASSGQGGQPQHF	TGTGCCAGCAGCGGACAGGGGGGTCAGCCCCAGCATTTT
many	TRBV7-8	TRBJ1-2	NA	CASSLDNNYGYTF	TGTGCCAGCAGCTTAGACAATAACTATGGCTACACCTTC
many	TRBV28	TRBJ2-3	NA	CASAGGAGRLTDTQYF	TGTGCCAGCGCTGGAGGAGCGGGCCGACTCACAGATACGCAGTATTTT
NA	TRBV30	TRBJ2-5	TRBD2	CAWSLPLAGVAETQYF	TGTGCCTGGAGTCTTCCTTTAGCGGGAGTTGCAGAGACCCAGTACTTC
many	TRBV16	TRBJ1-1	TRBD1	CASSHRDRDAFF	TGTGCCAGCAGCCACCGCGACAGGGACGCTTTCTTT
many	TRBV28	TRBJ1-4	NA	CASSYSTGTEEKLFF	TGTGCCAGCAGTTACTCGACAGGAACGGAGGAAAAACTGTTTTTT
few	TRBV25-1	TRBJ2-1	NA	CASRGTQSSYNEQFF	TGTGCCAGCAGGGGGACACAGAGCTCCTACAATGAGCAGTTCTTC
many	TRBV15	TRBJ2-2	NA	CATSRDSGAGTGELFF	TGTGCCACCAGCAGAGATTCGGGTGCGGGTACCGGGGAGCTGTTTTTT
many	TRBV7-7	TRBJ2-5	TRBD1	CASSFGTGYQETQYF	TGTGCTAGCAGCTTCGGGACAGGGTACCAAGAGACCCAGTACTTC
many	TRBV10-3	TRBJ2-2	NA	CAISEPADIANTGELFF	TGTGCCATCAGTGAGCCGGCTGACATCGCGAACACCGGGGAGCTGTTTTTT
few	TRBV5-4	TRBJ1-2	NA	CASRADGLPYGYTF	TGTGCCAGCAGGGCGGACGGACTTCCCTATGGCTACACCTTC
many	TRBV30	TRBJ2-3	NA	CAWTQGGFTDTQYF	TGTGCCTGGACCCAGGGGGGTTTCACAGATACGCAGTATTTT
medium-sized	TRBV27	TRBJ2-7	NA	CASSLLPSYEQYF	TGTGCCAGCAGTTTACTCCCTAGCTACGAGCAGTACTTC
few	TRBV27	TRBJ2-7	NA	CATQTGSYEQYF	TGTGCCACTCAGACGGGCTCCTACGAGCAGTACTTC
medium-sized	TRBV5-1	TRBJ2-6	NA	CASSLRASVYSGANVLTF	TGCGCCAGCAGCTTGCGGGCTAGCGTGTACTCTGGGGCCAACGTCCTGACTTTC
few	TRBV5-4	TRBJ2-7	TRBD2	CASSLGLAGDYEQYF	TGTGCCAGCAGCTTGGGACTAGCGGGCGATTACGAGCAGTACTTC
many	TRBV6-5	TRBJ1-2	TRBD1	CASSYSTGGLNYGYTF	TGTGCCAGCAGTTACTCGACAGGGGGGCTTAACTATGGCTACACCTTC
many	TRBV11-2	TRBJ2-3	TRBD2	CASSPRGTRTSGRRDTQYF	TGTGCCAGCAGCCCCCGGGGGACTCGGACTAGCGGGAGACGGGATACGCAGTATTTT
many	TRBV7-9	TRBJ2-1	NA	CASSFRGYEQFF	TGTGCCAGCAGCTTCCGGGGATATGAGCAGTTCTTC
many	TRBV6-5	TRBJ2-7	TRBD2	CATMGLAGGYEQYF	TGTGCCACCATGGGACTAGCGGGAGGATACGAGCAGTACTTC
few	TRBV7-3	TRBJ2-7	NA	CASSLGPGSYEQYF	TGTGCCAGCAGCTTAGGCCCGGGGTCCTACGAGCAGTACTTC
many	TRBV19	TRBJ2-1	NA	CASSLNGGHGNEQFF	TGTGCCAGTAGTCTCAATGGGGGCCATGGGAATGAGCAGTTCTTC
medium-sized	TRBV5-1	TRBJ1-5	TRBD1	CASSLGATGGGGNQPQHF	TGCGCCAGCAGTCTCGGTGCGACAGGGGGTGGTGGCAATCAGCCCCAGCATTTT
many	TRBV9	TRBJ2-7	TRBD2	CASSVGSSGSYEQYF	TGTGCCAGCAGCGTAGGCTCTAGCGGGAGTTACGAGCAGTACTTC
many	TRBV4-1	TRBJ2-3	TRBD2	CASSQTSGRALTDTQYF	TGCGCCAGCAGCCAAACTAGCGGGAGGGCCTTGACAGATACGCAGTATTTT
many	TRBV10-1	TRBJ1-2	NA	CASNIGGSGYGYTF	TGCGCCAGCAACATCGGGGGATCTGGCTATGGCTACACCTTC
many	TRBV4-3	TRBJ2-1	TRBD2	CASSQDGLAGPNEQFF	TGCGCCAGCAGCCAAGATGGACTAGCGGGCCCCAATGAGCAGTTCTTC
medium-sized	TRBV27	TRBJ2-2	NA	CASSFGSWNTGELFF	TGTGCCAGCAGTTTCGGGTCCTGGAACACCGGGGAGCTGTTTTTT
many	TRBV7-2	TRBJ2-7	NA	CASSPDGSSYEQYF	TGTGCCAGCAGCCCGGACGGGAGCTCCTACGAGCAGTACTTC
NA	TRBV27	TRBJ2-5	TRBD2	CASSWGGLETQYF	TGTGCCAGCAGTTGGGGGGGTTTGGAGACCCAGTACTTC
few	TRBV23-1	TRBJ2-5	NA	CASSHPRGPEETQYF	TGCGCCAGCAGTCACCCCAGGGGACCTGAGGAGACCCAGTACTTC
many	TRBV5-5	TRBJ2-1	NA	CASRQTGTSYNEQFF	TGTGCCAGCAGGCAAACCGGGACATCGTACAATGAGCAGTTCTTC
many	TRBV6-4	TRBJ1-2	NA	CASSGRWGGNGYTF	TGTGCCAGCAGTGGAAGATGGGGAGGGAATGGCTACACCTTC
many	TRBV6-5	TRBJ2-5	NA	CASSYSRGETQYF	TGTGCCAGCAGTTACTCGAGGGGGGAGACCCAGTACTTC
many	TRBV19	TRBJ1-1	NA	CASSIRGMTEAFF	TGTGCCAGTAGTATCAGGGGTATGACTGAAGCTTTCTTT